The TCR beta chain under discussion was sequenced for a study of T cells in localized non-small cell lung cancer. The study's findings and limits: Appearing in adjacent lung were a median approximately 50 of the top 100 tumor clones. Sequence data derive from only one tumor region, so heterogeneity remains possible.

The CDR3 spans 15 residues. The V end lost 10 bases, the J end lost 0 bases, and 16 bases lay between the germline ends. The germline gives CDR1 MRHNA, CDR2 SNTAGT. Note on this clone: The target antigen is unknown.

Sequenced by immunoSEQ multiplex PCR; TCRdb stores in-frame clones only, minus some. The repertoire holds tens of thousands of clones, with 84% as singletons. Sequenced here: peripheral blood, sampled before any cancer treatment. The sequence was collected from a female donor older than 55 with stage I lung adenocarcinoma. V gene TRBV6-4 combines with J gene TRBJ1-5; D is ambiguous. This chain's CDR3 is CANSRVKNSNQPQHF. As DNA, the CDR3 is TGTGCCAACTCCCGGGTCAAAAATAGCAATCAGCCCCAGCATTTT.